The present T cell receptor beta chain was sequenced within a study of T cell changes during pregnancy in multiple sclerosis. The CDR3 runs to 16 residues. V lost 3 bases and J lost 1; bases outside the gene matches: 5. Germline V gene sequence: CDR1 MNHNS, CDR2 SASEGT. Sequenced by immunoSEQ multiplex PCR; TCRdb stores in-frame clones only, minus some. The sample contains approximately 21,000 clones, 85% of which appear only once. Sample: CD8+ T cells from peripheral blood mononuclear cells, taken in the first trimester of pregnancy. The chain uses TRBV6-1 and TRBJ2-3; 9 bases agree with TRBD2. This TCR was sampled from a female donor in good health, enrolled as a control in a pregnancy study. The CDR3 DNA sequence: TGTGCCAGCAGTGAGGAGGCGGGAGGGGGCACAGATACGCAGTATTTT. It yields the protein CASSEEAGGGTDTQYF.